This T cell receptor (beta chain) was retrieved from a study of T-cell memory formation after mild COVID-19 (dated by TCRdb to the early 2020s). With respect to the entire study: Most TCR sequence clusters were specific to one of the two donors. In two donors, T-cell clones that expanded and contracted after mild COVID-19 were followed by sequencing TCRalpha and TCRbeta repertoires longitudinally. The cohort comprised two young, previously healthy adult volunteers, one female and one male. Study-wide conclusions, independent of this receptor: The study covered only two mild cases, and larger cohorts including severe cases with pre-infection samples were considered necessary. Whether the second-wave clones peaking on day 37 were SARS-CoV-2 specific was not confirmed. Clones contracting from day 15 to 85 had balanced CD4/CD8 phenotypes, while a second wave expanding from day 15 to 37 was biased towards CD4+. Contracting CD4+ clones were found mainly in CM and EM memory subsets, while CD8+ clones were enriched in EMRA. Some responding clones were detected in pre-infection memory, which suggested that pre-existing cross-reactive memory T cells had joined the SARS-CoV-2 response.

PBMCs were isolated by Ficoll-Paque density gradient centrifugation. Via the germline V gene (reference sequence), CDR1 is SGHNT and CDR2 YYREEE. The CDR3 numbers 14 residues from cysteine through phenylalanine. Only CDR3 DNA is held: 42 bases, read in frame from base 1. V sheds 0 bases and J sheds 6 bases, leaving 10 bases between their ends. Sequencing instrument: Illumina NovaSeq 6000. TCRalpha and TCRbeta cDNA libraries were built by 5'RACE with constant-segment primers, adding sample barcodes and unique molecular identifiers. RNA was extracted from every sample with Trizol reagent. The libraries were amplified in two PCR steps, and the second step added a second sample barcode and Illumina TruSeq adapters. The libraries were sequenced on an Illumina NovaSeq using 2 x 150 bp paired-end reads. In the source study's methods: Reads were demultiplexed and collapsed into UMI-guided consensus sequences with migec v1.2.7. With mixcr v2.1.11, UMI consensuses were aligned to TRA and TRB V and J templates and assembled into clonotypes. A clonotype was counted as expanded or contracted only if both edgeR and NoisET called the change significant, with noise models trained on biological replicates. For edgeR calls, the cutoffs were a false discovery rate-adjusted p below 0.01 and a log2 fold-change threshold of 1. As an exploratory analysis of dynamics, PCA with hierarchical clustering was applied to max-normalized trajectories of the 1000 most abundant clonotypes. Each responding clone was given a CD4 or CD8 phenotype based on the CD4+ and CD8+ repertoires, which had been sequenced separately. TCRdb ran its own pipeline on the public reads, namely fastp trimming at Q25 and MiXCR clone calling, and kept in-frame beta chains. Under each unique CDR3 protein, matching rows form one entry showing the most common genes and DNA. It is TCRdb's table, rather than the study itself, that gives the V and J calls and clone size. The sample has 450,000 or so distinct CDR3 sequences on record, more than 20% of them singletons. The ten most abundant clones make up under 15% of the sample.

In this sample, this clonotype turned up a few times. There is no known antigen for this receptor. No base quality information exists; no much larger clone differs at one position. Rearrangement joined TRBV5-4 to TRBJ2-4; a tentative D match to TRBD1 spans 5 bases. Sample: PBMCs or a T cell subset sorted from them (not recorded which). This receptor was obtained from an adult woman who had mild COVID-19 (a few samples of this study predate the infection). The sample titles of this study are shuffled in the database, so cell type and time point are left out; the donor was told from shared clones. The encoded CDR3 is CASSLGAGRNIQYF. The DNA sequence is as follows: TGTGCCAGCAGCTTGGGCGCAGGGCGAAACATTCAGTACTTC.